The present T cell receptor (beta chain) was sequenced within a study of blood T cell repertoires in COVID-19. Sequencing used immunoSEQ multiplex PCR; TCRdb keeps in-frame clones, though not all of them. The profile shows about 170,000 clones, around 89% of them singletons. Participants were aged about 18 to 100 years from approximately 23 US areas. All recovered Cohort 3 donors got two negative PCRs, got clearance, or saw symptom resolution. This CDR3 is 12 amino acids long. With 7 bases clipped from V and 7 bases from J, the junction kept 8 bases outside the gene matches. Germline-derived CDR1 and CDR2 are SQVTM and ANQGSEA.

The TCR comes from a woman aged 18 to 35 who had recovered from COVID-19. This rearrangement joins TRBV29-1 to TRBJ1-2; TRBD1 aligns across 8 bases. Sequencing used PBMCs or T cells enriched from blood (not recorded which). CDR3 DNA: TGCAGCGCAGCCCAGGGGGCTAGTGGCTACACCTTC. It is translated as CSAAQGASGYTF.